This T cell receptor beta chain originates from a study of shared clonotypes between healthy human individuals. Produced via immunoSEQ multiplex PCR; TCRdb's table is partial and in-frame only. The sample contains 400,000 to 600,000 clones, about 80% of which appear only once. Deletions cut 0 bases from V and 8 bases from J, with 15 bases between. Germline-derived CDR1 and CDR2 are SGDLS and YYNGEE. The CDR3 has 15 amino acids. This sequence was found in a middle-aged woman in good health. Some clones in this sample may be carry-over from other donors' samples. This chain joins TRBV9 and TRBJ2-1; possible D gene TRBD1, 6 bases. The sequenced material came from PBMCs. The CDR3 region has the DNA TGTGCCAGCAGCGTAGAAGGTGAAGGGGGTGATGAGCAGTTCTTC. Its translation: CASSVEGEGGDEQFF. Drawing the rest from reference TRBV9 and TRBJ2-1, the complete variable domain is DSGVTQTPKHLITATGQRVTLRCSPRSGDLSVYWYQQSLDQGLQFLIQYYNGEERAKGNILERFSAQQFPDLHSELNLSSLELGDSALYFCASSVEGEGGDEQFFGPGTRLTVL.